This is a list of T cell receptor beta chains from one sample in a study of Ad26.COV2.S vaccination and SARS-CoV-2 variants. Repertoires were generated with immunoSEQ multiplex PCR, while TCRdb's copy carries only in-frame clones and drops some. Among hundreds of thousands of clones listed, approximately 90% were seen once. Source: peripheral blood, taken in a trial of Ad26.COV2.S vaccine versus placebo. These receptors were obtained from a person between 18 and 65 years old who received the Ad26.COV2.S COVID-19 vaccine or a placebo. The CDR3 runs from the conserved cysteine through the conserved F or W. The order of the fields is J gene, D gene, clone size, V gene, CDR3 DNA, CDR3 protein. The D gene is left open where the match is weak. Clone size is given for some rows only: seen once, a few or many times, or a class if the clone is expanded.

TRBJ2-7	.	.	TRBV7-2	TGTGCCAGCAGCTTAGGGTGGGGCCCCTACGAGCAGTACTTC	CASSLGWGPYEQYF
TRBJ1-5	.	.	TRBV16	TGTGCCAGCAGCCGGGCGAATCAGCCCCAGCATTTT	CASSRANQPQHF
TRBJ1-1	.	.	TRBV7-9	TGTGCCAGCAGCTTGAACTTGGGGGAAGCTTTCTTT	CASSLNLGEAFF
TRBJ1-6	TRBD1	.	TRBV2	TGTGCCAGCAGTTCAAAAGTGACAGGGGGCGCCTATAATTCACCCCTCCACTTT	CASSSKVTGGAYNSPLHF
TRBJ2-1	TRBD2	.	TRBV18	TGTGCCAGCTCACCACGAAGCGGGAGTACCTACAATGAGCAGTTCTTC	CASSPRSGSTYNEQFF
TRBJ2-3	.	.	TRBV7-8	TGTGCCAGCAGTAGCGGACCTTCCACAGATACGCAGTATTTT	CASSSGPSTDTQYF
TRBJ1-5	.	once	TRBV19	TGTGCCAGTATCGGCCAGGGAGGACTTCAGCCCCAGCATTTT	CASIGQGGLQPQHF
TRBJ2-2	.	.	TRBV9	TGTGCCAGCGGGGTGGGGGACACCGGGGAGCTGTTTTTT	CASGVGDTGELFF
TRBJ2-5	TRBD1	.	TRBV5-1	TGCGCCAGCAGCTTACAGGGGGCGCTGGGAGAGACCCAGTACTTC	CASSLQGALGETQYF
TRBJ1-1	.	.	TRBV25-1	TGTGCCAGCAGTGAAAAAATTCGTGGCACTGAAGCTTTCTTT	CASSEKIRGTEAFF
TRBJ1-1	.	.	TRBV5-6	TGTGCCAGCAGCTTGACTCAGGGTAGAGCTTTCTTT	CASSLTQGRAFF
TRBJ1-6	.	.	TRBV28	TGTGCCAGCAAGAGAGCCGGGACGCGTGATTCACCCCTCCACTTT	CASKRAGTRDSPLHF
TRBJ2-2	TRBD2	.	TRBV24-1	TGTGCCACCAGTGATTTTCCGACAGCGGGAGGCCCCGGGGAGCTGTTTTTT	CATSDFPTAGGPGELFF
TRBJ1-2	TRBD1	.	TRBV19	TGTGCCAGTAGTGTCTCAGGGGGTACCTATGGCTACACCTTC	CASSVSGGTYGYTF
TRBJ2-7	.	.	TRBV4-1	TGCGCCAGCAGCTCGGGGGAGGGGGCCACCTACGAGCAGTACTTC	CASSSGEGATYEQYF
TRBJ2-1	TRBD2	.	TRBV27	TGTGCCAGCAGTTTCGGGGGGGCCCTAAATGAGCAGTTCTTC	CASSFGGALNEQFF
TRBJ1-4	.	.	TRBV5-4	TGTGCCAGCAGCTTGGACAGGGAGGCTAATGAAAAACTGTTTTTT	CASSLDREANEKLFF
TRBJ2-7	.	.	TRBV3-1/TRBV3-2	TGTGCCAGCAGCCTAGGGCCCTACGGGGCCGAGCAGTACTTC	CASSLGPYGAEQYF
TRBJ2-7	.	.	TRBV28	TGTGCCAGCAGTTTGAACAGGGAATGGGAGCAGTACTTC	CASSLNREWEQYF
TRBJ2-5	.	.	TRBV7-9	TGTGCCAGCAGCCGGACACTCGACGGGAGAGGGACCCAGTACTTC	CASSRTLDGRGTQYF
TRBJ1-2	.	.	TRBV15	TGTGCCACCAGCAGAGATAAGTCAGGGCAAGGCTACACCTTC	CATSRDKSGQGYTF
TRBJ1-1	.	.	TRBV18	TGTGCCAGCTCACCATCTGAGGGTGAAGCTTTCTTT	CASSPSEGEAFF
TRBJ1-2	.	.	TRBV5-8	TGTGCCAGCAGCCCCGGGAGAATAGGGGAAGAGAACTATGGCTACACCTTC	CASSPGRIGEENYGYTF
TRBJ2-7	TRBD2	.	TRBV4-1	TGCGCCAGCAGCCTGACTAGCGGGTGGTCCTACGAGCAGTACTTC	CASSLTSGWSYEQYF